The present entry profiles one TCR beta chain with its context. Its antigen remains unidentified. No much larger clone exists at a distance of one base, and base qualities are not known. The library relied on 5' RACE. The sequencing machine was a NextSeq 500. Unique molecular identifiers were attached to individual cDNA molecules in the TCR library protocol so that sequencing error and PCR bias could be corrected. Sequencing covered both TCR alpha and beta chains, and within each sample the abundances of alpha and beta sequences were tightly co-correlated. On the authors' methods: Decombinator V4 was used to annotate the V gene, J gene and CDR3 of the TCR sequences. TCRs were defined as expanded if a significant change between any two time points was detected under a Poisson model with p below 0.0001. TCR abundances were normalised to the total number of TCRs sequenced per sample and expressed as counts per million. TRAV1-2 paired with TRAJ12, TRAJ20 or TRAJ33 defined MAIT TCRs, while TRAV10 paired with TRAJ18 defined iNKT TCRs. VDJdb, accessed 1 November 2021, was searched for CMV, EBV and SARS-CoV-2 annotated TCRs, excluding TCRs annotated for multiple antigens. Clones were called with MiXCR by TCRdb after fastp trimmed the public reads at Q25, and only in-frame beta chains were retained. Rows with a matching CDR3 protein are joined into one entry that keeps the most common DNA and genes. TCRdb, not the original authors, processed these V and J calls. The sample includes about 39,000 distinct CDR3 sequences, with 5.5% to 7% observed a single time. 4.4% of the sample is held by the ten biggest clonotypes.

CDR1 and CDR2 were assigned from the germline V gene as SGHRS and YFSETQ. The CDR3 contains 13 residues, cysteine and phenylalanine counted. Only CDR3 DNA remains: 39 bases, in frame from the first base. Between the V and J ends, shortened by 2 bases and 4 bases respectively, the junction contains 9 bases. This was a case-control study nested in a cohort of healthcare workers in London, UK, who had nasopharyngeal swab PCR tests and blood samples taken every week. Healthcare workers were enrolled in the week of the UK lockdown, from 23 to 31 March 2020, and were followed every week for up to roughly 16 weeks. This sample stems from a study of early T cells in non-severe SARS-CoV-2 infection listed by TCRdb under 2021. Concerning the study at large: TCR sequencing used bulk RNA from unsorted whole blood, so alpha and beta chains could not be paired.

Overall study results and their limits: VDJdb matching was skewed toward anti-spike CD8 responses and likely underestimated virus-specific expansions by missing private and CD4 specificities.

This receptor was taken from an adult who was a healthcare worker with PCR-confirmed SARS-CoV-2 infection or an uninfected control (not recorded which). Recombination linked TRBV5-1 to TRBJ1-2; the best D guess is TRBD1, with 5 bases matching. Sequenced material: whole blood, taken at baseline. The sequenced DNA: TGCGCCAGCAGCTTTGCAGGGCTCTATGGCTACACCTTC. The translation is CASSFAGLYGYTF.